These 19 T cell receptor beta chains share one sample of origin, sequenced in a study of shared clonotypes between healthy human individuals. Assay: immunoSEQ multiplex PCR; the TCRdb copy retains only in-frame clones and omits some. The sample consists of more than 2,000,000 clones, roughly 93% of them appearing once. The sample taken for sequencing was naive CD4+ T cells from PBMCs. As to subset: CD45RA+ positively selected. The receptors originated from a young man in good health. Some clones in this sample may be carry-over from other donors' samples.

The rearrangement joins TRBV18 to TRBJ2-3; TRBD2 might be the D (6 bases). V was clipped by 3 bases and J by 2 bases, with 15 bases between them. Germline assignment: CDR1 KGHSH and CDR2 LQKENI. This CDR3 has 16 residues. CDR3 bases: TGTGCCAGCTCACCCCTCGGGGGAGCGGTCACAGATACGCAGTATTTT. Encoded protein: CASSPLGGAVTDTQYF.

The CDR3 nucleotides read TGTGCCAGCTCACCGGTGGCCACCTACGAGCAGTACTTC. It codes for CASSPVATYEQYF. The chain joins TRBV18 to TRBJ2-7; D is uncertain. Deletions cut 3 bases from V and 2 bases from J, with 8 bases between. The CDR3 consists of 13 residues. CDR1 and CDR2 (germline): KGHSH, LQKENI.

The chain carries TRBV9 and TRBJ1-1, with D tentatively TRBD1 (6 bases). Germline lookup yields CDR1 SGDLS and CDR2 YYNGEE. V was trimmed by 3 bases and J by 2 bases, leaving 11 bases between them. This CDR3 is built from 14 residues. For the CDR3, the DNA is TGTGCCAGCAGCGGGGGACACTTAAACACTGAAGCTTTCTTT. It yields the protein CASSGGHLNTEAFF. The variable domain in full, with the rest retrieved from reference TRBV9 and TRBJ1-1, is DSGVTQTPKHLITATGQRVTLRCSPRSGDLSVYWYQQSLDQGLQFLIQYYNGEERAKGNILERFSAQQFPDLHSELNLSSLELGDSALYFCASSGGHLNTEAFFGQGTRLTVV.

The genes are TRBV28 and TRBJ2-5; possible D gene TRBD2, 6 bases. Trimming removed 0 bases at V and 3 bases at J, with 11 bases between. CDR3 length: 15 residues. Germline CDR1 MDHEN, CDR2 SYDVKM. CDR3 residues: CASSLWRREEETQYF. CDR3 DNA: TGTGCCAGCAGTTTATGGAGAAGGGAGGAAGAGACCCAGTACTTC.

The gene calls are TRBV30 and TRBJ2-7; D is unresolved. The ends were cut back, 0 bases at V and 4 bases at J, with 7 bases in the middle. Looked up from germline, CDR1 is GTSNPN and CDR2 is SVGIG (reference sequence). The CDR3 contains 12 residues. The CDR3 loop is CAWSVRPYEQYF. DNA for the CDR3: TGTGCCTGGAGTGTACGTCCTTACGAGCAGTACTTC.

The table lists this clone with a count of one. CDR3 loop: CASRGTGRGDGYTF. The CDR3 nucleotides read TGTGCCAGCAGGGGGACAGGGAGAGGGGATGGCTACACCTTC. The V call is TRBV6-5, the J call TRBJ1-2; TRBD1 aligns across 9 bases. This CDR3 contains 14 residues. Per the germline V gene, CDR1 is MNHEY and CDR2 is SVGAGI. The ends lost 6 bases at V and 6 bases at J; junction bases unmatched: 8.

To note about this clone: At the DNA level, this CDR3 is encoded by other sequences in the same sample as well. The CDR3 spells CASSEAGSSYEQYF. Written as DNA, the CDR3 is TGTGCCAGCAGTGAAGCAGGGAGCTCCTACGAGCAGTACTTC. The J gene is TRBJ2-7, the V gene TRBV25-1; TRBD1 or TRBD2 may be the D gene (5 bases each). CDR1 and CDR2 from the germline V gene are MGHDK and SYGVNS. Trimming shortened V by 2 bases and J by 0 bases, and 8 bases separated the two germline ends. This CDR3 is built from 14 residues.

The CDR3 loop is CASSPGVNWVAGGEAFF. CDR3 nucleotide sequence: TGTGCCAGCTCACCGGGGGTTAACTGGGTAGCAGGAGGTGAAGCTTTCTTT. J is TRBJ1-1 and V is TRBV18; D is perhaps TRBD1 (5 bases). Germline V gene lookup returns CDR1 KGHSH and CDR2 LQKENI. V lost 3 bases and J 7 bases, leaving 24 bases between the germline ends. The CDR3 length is 17 residues.

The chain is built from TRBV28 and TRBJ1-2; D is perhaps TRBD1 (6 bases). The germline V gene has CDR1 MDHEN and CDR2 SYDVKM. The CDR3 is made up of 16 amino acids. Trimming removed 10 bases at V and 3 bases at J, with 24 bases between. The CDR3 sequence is CAIKRGPTPIYYGYTF. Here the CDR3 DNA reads TGTGCCATCAAACGGGGGCCGACACCCATTTACTATGGCTACACCTTC.

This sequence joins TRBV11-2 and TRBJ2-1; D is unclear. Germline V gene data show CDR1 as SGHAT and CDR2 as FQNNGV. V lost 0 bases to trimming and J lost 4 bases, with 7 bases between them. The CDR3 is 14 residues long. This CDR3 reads CASSLESVYNEQFF. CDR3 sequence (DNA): TGTGCCAGCAGCTTAGAGTCGGTATACAATGAGCAGTTCTTC.

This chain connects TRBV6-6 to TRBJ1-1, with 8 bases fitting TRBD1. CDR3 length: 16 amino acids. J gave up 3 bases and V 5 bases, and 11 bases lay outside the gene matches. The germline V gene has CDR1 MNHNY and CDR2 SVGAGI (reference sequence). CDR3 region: CASSPRDRLGDTEAFF. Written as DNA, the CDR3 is TGTGCCAGCAGTCCGAGGGACAGGCTAGGGGACACTGAAGCTTTCTTT.

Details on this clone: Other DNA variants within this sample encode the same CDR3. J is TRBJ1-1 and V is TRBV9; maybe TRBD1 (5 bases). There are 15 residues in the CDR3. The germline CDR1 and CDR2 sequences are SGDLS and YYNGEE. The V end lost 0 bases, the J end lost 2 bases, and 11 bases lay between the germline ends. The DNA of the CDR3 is TGTGCCAGCAGCGTAGGGGGACGGCCTAACACTGAAGCTTTCTTT. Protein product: CASSVGGRPNTEAFF.

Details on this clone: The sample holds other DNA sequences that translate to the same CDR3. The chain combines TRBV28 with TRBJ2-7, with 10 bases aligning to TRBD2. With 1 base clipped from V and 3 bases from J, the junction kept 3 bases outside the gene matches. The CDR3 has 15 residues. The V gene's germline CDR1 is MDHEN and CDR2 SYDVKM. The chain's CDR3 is CASSLSASGSYEQYF. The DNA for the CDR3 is TGTGCCAGCAGTTTATCGGCTAGCGGGAGCTACGAGCAGTACTTC.

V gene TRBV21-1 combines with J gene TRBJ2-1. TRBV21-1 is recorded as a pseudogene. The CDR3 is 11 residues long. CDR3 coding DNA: TGTGCCAGCAGCAAAGGCTATGAGCAGTTCTTC. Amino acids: CASSKGYEQFF.

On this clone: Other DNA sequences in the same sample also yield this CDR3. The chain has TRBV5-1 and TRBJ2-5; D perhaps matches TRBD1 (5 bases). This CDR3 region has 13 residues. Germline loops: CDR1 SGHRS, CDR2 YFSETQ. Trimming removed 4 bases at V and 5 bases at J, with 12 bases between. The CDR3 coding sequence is TGCGCCAGCAGCCCCGGGTCAGGGGAGACCCAGTACTTC. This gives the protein CASSPGSGETQYF.

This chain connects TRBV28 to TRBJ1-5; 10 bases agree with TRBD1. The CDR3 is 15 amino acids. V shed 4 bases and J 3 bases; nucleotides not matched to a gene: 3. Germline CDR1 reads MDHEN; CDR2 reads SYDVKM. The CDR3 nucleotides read TGTGCCAGCAGTTCCGGACAGGGGGTCAATCAGCCCCAGCATTTT. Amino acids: CASSSGQGVNQPQHF.

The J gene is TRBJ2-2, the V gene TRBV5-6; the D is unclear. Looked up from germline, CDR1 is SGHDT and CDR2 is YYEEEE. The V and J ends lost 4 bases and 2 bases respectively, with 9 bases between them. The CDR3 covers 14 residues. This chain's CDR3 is CASSMRRNTGELFF. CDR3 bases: TGTGCCAGCAGCATGAGGAGAAACACCGGGGAGCTGTTTTTT. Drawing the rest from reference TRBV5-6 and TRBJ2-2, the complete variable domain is DAGVTQSPTHLIKTRGQQVTLRCSPKSGHDTVSWYQQALGQGPQFIFQYYEEEERQRGNFPDRFSGHQFPNYSSELNVNALLLGDSALYLCASSMRRNTGELFFGEGSRLTVL.

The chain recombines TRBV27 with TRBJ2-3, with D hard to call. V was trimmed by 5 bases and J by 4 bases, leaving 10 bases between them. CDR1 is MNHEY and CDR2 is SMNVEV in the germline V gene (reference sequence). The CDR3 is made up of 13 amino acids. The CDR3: CASSNRRADTQYF. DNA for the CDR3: TGTGCCAGCAGTAACCGTCGGGCAGATACGCAGTATTTT.

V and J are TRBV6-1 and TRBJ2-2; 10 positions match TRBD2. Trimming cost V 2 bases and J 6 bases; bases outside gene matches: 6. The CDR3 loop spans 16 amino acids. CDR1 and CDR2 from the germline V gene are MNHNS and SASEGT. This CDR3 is CASSERSGRSPGELFF. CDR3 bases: TGTGCCAGCAGTGAACGTAGCGGGAGGTCTCCCGGGGAGCTGTTTTTT.